Presented here are 10 T cell receptor beta chains from one specimen sequenced in a study of blood T cell repertoires in COVID-19. Repertoires were generated with immunoSEQ multiplex PCR, while TCRdb's copy carries only in-frame clones and drops some. The sample includes fewer than 300,000 clones, about 90% seen only once; the top ten take roughly 12%. What was sequenced was peripheral blood. The receptors here all came from a woman aged 30 to 39 with COVID-19, enrolled during active disease.

This rearrangement joins TRBV5-1 to TRBJ1-2, with D possibly matching TRBD1 (6 bases). The CDR3 runs to 14 residues. The V end lost 0 bases, the J end lost 6 bases, and 12 bases lay between the germline ends. CDR1 and CDR2 from the germline V gene are SGHRS and YFSETQ. CDR3 loop: CASSLVQGIDGYTF. The CDR3 region has the DNA TGCGCCAGCAGCTTGGTACAGGGAATAGATGGCTACACCTTC.

The V and J genes are TRBV6-1 and TRBJ1-4; D remains ambiguous. Germline CDR1 reads MNHNS; CDR2 reads SASEGT. This CDR3 contains 17 residues. V dropped 1 base and J dropped 7 bases, with 19 bases sitting between them. CDR3 sequence reads: CASSEGLVDPRLEKLFF. For the CDR3, the DNA is TGTGCCAGCAGTGAAGGCTTAGTAGATCCTCGCCTTGAAAAACTGTTTTTT.

This clone has a count of ten or more. This chain connects TRBV7-9 to TRBJ1-2; TRBD1 matches 11 bases. CDR1 SEHNR and CDR2 FQNEAQ come from the germline V gene (reference sequence). The CDR3 has 14 residues. J gave up 5 bases and V 3 bases, and 2 bases lay outside the gene matches. The CDR3 protein is CASSLGTGGYGYTF. CDR3 nucleotide sequence: TGTGCCAGCAGCTTGGGGACAGGGGGTTATGGCTACACCTTC.

This clone was recorded once. The chain uses TRBV6-1 and TRBJ2-5; 8 bases fit TRBD2. After removal of 1 base from V and 4 bases from J, the junction contained 5 bases not matched to a gene. The CDR3 runs 15 residues. Looked up from germline, CDR1 is MNHNS and CDR2 is SASEGT. The CDR3 region is CASSEGRGASETQYF. The CDR3 region has the DNA TGTGCCAGCAGTGAAGGGCGGGGGGCGTCAGAGACCCAGTACTTC.

The genes are TRBV27 and TRBJ2-3, with 7 positions matching TRBD1. Germline trimming cut 5 bases from V and 3 bases from J; bases unmatched to any gene: 14. Germline-derived CDR1 and CDR2 are MNHEY and SMNVEV (reference sequence). The length of the CDR3 is 17 residues. In DNA form, the CDR3 reads TGTGCCAGCAGTCTCCCCCTGGGGACAGCAGGTACAGATACGCAGTATTTT. As protein: CASSLPLGTAGTDTQYF.

The rearrangement joins TRBV27 to TRBJ2-3; D is ambiguous. V was pared by 6 bases and J by 0 bases, with 4 bases between. CDR1 and CDR2 (germline): MNHEY, SMNVEV (reference sequence). The length of the CDR3 is 12 residues. The CDR3 coding sequence is TGTGCCAGCAGCGGGAGCACAGATACGCAGTATTTT. Its protein product is CASSGSTDTQYF.

The chain employs TRBV10-1 and TRBJ2-3, with a weak D call TRBD1 (6 bases). CDR1 and CDR2 (germline): WNHNN, SYGVQD (reference sequence). The CDR3 has 19 residues. V gave up 3 bases and J gave up 3 bases, with 25 bases separating them. In DNA, the CDR3 is TGCGCCAGCAGTGATGTTGGCAGGGGCACGGTCGGTAGAACAGATACGCAGTATTTT. As protein: CASSDVGRGTVGRTDTQYF.

The chain has TRBV5-4 and TRBJ2-5, with 9 positions matching TRBD2. The CDR3 has 13 residues. Germline CDR1 is SGHNT and CDR2 is YYREEE (reference sequence). Germline trimming cut 4 bases from V and 3 bases from J; bases unmatched to any gene: 1. Here the CDR3 reads CASSLAGKETQYF. CDR3 sequence (DNA): TGTGCCAGCAGCCTAGCGGGGAAAGAGACCCAGTACTTC.

This rearrangement joins TRBV18 to TRBJ1-3; 7 bases are a match to TRBD1. V shed 2 bases and J 7 bases; nucleotides not matched to a gene: 11. The CDR3 is 16 amino acids. CDR1 KGHSH and CDR2 LQKENI come from the germline V gene. CDR3 coding DNA: TGTGCCAGCTCACCAATCCAAGCAGGGGGTCTTAACACCATATATTTT. Residues: CASSPIQAGGLNTIYF.

V usage is TRBV5-6 and J usage is TRBJ2-1; 8 bases fit TRBD1. The CDR3 loop spans 13 amino acids. Trimming at V came to 4 bases and at J to 7 bases, leaving 4 bases not matched to a gene. Germline V lookup: CDR1 SGHDT, CDR2 YYEEEE. CDR3 protein: CASSVGTGNEQFF. Here the CDR3 DNA reads TGTGCCAGCAGCGTAGGGACAGGTAATGAGCAGTTCTTC.